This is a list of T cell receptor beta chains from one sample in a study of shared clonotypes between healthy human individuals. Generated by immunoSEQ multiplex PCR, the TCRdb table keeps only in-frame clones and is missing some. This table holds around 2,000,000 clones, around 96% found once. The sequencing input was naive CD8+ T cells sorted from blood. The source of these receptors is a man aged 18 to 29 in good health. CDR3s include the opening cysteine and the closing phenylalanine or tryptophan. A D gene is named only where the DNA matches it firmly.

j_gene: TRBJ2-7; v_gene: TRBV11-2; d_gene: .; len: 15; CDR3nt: TGTGCCAGCAGCTTAGATCCTGGGGCCTCCTACGAGCAGTACTTC; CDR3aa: CASSLDPGASYEQYF
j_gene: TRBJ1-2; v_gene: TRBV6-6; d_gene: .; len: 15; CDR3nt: TGTGCCAGCAGCCCTTCGGAGGGTGTCCCCTATGGCTACACCTTC; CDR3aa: CASSPSEGVPYGYTF
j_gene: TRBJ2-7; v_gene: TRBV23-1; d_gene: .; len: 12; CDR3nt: TGCGCCGGGGACGACCCCAGCCACGAGCAGTACTTC; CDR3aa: CAGDDPSHEQYF
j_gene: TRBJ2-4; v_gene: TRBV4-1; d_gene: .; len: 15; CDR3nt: TGCGCCAGCAGCCAAGCCTTCACAGGCGGAAACATTCAGTACTTC; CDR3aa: CASSQAFTGGNIQYF
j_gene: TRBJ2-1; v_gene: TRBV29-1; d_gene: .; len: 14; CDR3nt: TGCAGCGTTGGAGGGGGGTCCTCCTACAATGAGCAGTTCTTC; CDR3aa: CSVGGGSSYNEQFF
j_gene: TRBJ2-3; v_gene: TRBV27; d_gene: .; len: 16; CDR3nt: TGTGCCAGCAGTTTATATCCCAGGGCCCCCACAGATACGCAGTATTTT; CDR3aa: CASSLYPRAPTDTQYF
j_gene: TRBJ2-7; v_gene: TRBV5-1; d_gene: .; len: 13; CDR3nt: TGCGCCAGCAGCTGGGGGGCTACCTACGAGCAGTACTTC; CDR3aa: CASSWGATYEQYF
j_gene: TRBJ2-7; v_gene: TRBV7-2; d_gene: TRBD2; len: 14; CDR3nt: TGTGCCAGCAGCACATTGACTAGCGGGACCGAGCAGTACTTC; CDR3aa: CASSTLTSGTEQYF
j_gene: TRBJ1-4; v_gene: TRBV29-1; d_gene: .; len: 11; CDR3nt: TGCAGCGTTAAAGGGGATGAAAAACTGTTTTTT; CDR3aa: CSVKGDEKLFF
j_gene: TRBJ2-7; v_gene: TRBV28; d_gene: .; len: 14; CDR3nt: TGTGCCAGCAGACATACGGGACATGCCTACGAGCAGTACTTC; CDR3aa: CASRHTGHAYEQYF
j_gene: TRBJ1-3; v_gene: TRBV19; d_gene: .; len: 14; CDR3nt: TGTGCCAGTAGTATCCTACTCTCTGGAAACACCATATATTTT; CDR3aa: CASSILLSGNTIYF
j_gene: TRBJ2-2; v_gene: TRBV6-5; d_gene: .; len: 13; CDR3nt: TGTGCCAGCAGTTATTTGGGTCCCGGGGAGCTGTTTTTT; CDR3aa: CASSYLGPGELFF
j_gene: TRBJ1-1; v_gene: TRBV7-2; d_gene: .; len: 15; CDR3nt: TGTGCCAGCAGCTTAAGGGATCTTCAGTCTGGTGAAGCTTTCTTT; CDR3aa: CASSLRDLQSGEAFF
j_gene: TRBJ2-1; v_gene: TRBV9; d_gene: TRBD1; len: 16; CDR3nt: TGTGCCAGCAGCGTAGTGGGACAGGGTTTTGACAATGAGCAGTTCTTC; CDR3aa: CASSVVGQGFDNEQFF
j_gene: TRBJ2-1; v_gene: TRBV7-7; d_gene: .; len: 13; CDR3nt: TGTGCTAGCAGCGAAGGCTCTCACAATGAGCAGTTCTTC; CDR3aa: CASSEGSHNEQFF
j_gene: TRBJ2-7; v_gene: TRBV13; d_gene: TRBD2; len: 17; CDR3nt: TGTGCCAGCAGCTTAGCGTTAGCGGGAGGGAGCTCCTACGAGCAGTACTTC; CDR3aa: CASSLALAGGSSYEQYF
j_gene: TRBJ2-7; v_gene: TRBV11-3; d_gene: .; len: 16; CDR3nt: TGTGCCAGCAGGGGACTGGGGCCCTGGGGGTCCTACGAGCAGTACTTC; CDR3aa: CASRGLGPWGSYEQYF
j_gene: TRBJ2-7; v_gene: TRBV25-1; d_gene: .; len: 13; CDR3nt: TGTGCCAGTCCGACAGGTCGCTCCTACGAGCAGTACTTC; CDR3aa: CASPTGRSYEQYF
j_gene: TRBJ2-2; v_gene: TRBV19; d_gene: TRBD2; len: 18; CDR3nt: TGTGCCAGTAGTCAACCGGGACTAGCGGTCGCGAACACCGGGGAGCTGTTTTTT; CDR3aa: CASSQPGLAVANTGELFF
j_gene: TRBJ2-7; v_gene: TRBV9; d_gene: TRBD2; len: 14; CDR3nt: TGTGCCAGCAGCGTGGGAGGGGCCACCTACGAGCAGTACTTC; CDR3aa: CASSVGGATYEQYF
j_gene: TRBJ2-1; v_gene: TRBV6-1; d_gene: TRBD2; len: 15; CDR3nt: TGTGCCAGCAGGCGGACTAGCGGATACCTCAATGAGCAGTTCTTC; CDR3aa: CASRRTSGYLNEQFF